The 5 T cell receptor beta chains given below trace back to one sample, sequenced in a study of post-analysis software for immune sequencing data. These TCRs' antigens remain unknown. TCR beta cDNA libraries included unique molecular identifiers. One entry per CDR3 protein, called by TCRdb with MiXCR from the PCR reads. In the table there are a few hundred thousand distinct CDR3 sequences, less than 40% of which are singletons. Whole-study findings and limits: Five TRBV segments, including TRBV5-6, TRBV5-1 and TRBV20-1, were more frequent in patients than controls.

The sequencing input was blood. These TCRs come from a girl aged 10 to 17 with multiple sclerosis.

The V and J genes are TRBV28 and TRBJ2-5; TRBD2 might be the D (7 bases). The CDR3 is 15 amino acids. Germline V gives CDR1 MDHEN, CDR2 SYDVKM. Trimming took off 5 bases at V and 11 bases at J, with 24 bases between the two ends. The CDR3 spells CASSLGGGGVQEQYF. The CDR3 DNA reads as TGTGCCAGCAGTCTCGGGGGAGGGGGGGTTCAAGAGCAGTACTTC.

The V call is TRBV6-1, the J call TRBJ2-3; 8 nucleotides line up with TRBD2. CDR1 is MNHNS and CDR2 is SASEGT in the germline V gene. This CDR3 comprises 16 residues. V lost 6 bases to trimming and J lost 4 bases; unmatched junction nucleotides: 12. The CDR3 sequence is CASRTLAGPGADTQYF. For the CDR3, the DNA is TGTGCCAGCAGGACCTTAGCGGGACCCGGCGCAGATACGCAGTATTTT.

The chain joins TRBV7-9 to TRBJ1-4, with 10 bases that match TRBD1. The CDR3 length is 16 residues. Germline V gene lookup returns CDR1 SEHNR and CDR2 FQNEAQ (reference sequence). The trim removed 3 bases at V and 7 bases at J, leaving 8 bases unmatched. In DNA, the CDR3 is TGTGCCAGCAGCTTTCCTCGGGACAGGGGCCTTGAAAAACTGTTTTTT. Its translation is CASSFPRDRGLEKLFF.

The CDR3 DNA sequence: TGCAGCGTCGTCTCCGGGACAGGGCACGACGAGCAGTACTTC. It translates to CSVVSGTGHDEQYF. The chain joins TRBV29-1 to TRBJ2-7; 9 bases line up with TRBD1. CDR1 and CDR2 (germline): SQVTM, ANQGSEA. Trimming took 6 bases from V and 5 from J; bases not matched to a gene: 11. The CDR3 extends over 14 amino acids.

The chain couples TRBV4-1 to TRBJ2-3, with 8 bases lining up with TRBD2. The germline V gene encodes CDR1 MGHRA and CDR2 YSYEKL. CDR3 length: 16 amino acids. With 9 bases clipped from V and 0 bases from J, the junction kept 11 bases outside the gene matches. The CDR3 region has the DNA TGCGCCAGTAAGGTAGCCGGGGGGGCTAGCACAGATACGCAGTATTTT. Its protein product is CASKVAGGASTDTQYF.